This T cell receptor beta chain was recorded in a study of follicular helper T cells after annual influenza vaccination. Whole-study context: Sampling occurred days 0, 7 and 28 after each influenza vaccination.

From germline, CDR1 is LNHDA and CDR2 SQIVND (reference sequence). V was pared by 3 bases and J by 4 bases, with 10 bases between. The CDR3 has 14 amino acids. Indicated time point: 2015-2016 season, pre-vaccination. TCRdb's copy holds only in-frame clones and misses some; the assay was immunoSEQ multiplex PCR. Of some 2,200 clones in the sample, around 87% were seen once. This sequence was found in an adult who received the influenza vaccine. Sequenced material: CXCR5- memory CD4+ T cells sorted from blood, taken on the day of influenza vaccination. The V and J genes are TRBV19 and TRBJ1-5, with D maybe TRBD1 (6 bases). The CDR3 nucleotides read TGTGCCAGTAGTATGTGGCAGGGGAATCAGCCCCAGCATTTT. Translation: CASSMWQGNQPQHF.